Many counts were recorded for the clone carrying this T cell receptor (beta chain). As yet, its antigen is unknown. The PCR made use of 60 Vbeta and 13 Jbeta primers. TCRdb's table, derived via immunoSEQ multiplex PCR, lists solely in-frame clones and lacks some. This sample has about 90,000 clones, with 78% found just once. This entry is derived from a study of cytomegalovirus exposure and HLA in healthy donors. Overall study context: Out of 398 genotyped donors, approximately 84% belonged to the Caucasian-associated ancestry cluster.

Study-wide results and caveats: Earlier analysis yielded a pattern in which most TCR beta V segments were productive about 90% or about 30% of the time. Under in vitro conditions, a few CMV-associated chains were confirmed as specific for CMV antigens.

The receptor comes from a woman aged 35 to 49 in good health and CMV-seropositive. Sequenced material: PBMCs.

CDR3 DNA: TGTGCCAGCAGCACGGGGGGACAGGGGGCCAGCAATGAGCAGTTCTTC. This sequence encodes CASSTGGQGASNEQFF. The rearrangement links TRBV21-1 to TRBJ2-1; TRBD1 is the table's D call and was not checked against the DNA. TRBV21-1 is classified as a pseudogene. This CDR3 has 16 residues.